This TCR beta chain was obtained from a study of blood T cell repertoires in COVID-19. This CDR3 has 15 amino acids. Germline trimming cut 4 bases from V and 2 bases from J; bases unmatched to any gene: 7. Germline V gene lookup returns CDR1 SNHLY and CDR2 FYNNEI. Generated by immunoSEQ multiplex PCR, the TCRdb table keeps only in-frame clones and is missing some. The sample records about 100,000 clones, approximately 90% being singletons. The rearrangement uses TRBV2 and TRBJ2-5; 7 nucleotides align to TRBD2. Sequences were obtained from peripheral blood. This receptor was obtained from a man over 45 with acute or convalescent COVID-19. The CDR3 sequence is CASSGAGAYQETQYF. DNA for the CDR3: TGTGCCAGCAGTGGTGCGGGAGCTTATCAAGAGACCCAGTACTTC.